This T cell receptor beta chain was recovered during a study of monozygotic twins with inflammatory bowel disease. As concerns this clonotype: What it binds is unknown.

Starting material for each TCR library was roughly 3,300 ng of total RNA. Each CDR3 protein gets one entry in TCRdb, which reprocessed the 5' RACE reads and gives no DNA. Seen in this sample are approximately 120,000 distinct CDR3 sequences; the ten most common clones hold around 12%. Study observations and caveats: Healthy twins shared more clonotypes with others than IBD patients, most markedly active ones. Twin concordance left repertoire similarity unchanged, with limited power a possible explanation for this lack of difference.

The sequence derives from a human donor with ulcerative colitis or Crohn's disease, or a healthy co-twin of an affected twin (not recorded which). Specimen: blood.

The CDR3 is CASSSTGTGWNEQFF. The chain couples TRBV7-2 to TRBJ2-1; lacking DNA, the TRBD1 call made by TCRdb goes unchecked. CDR3 size: 15 residues. Germline V CDR1 and CDR2: SGHTA, FQGNSA.